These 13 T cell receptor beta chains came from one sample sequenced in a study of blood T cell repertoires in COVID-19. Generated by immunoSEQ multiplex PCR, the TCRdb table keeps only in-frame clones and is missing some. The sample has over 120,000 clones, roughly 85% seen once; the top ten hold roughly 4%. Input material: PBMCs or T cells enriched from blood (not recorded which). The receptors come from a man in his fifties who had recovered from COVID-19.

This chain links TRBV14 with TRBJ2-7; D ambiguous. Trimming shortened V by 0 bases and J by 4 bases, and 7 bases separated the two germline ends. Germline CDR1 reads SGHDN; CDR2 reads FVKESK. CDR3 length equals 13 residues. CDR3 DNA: TGTGCCAGCAGCCAAGATCTGCGGTACGAGCAGTACTTC. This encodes CASSQDLRYEQYF.

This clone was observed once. This chain's CDR3 is CAIRGNQETQYF. The CDR3 DNA is TGTGCCATCCGCGGGAACCAAGAGACCCAGTACTTC. The V call is TRBV28, the J call TRBJ2-5, with D perhaps matching TRBD2 (6 bases). The V gene lost 10 bases and the J gene lost 0 bases, with 9 bases spanning the gap. This CDR3 is 12 amino acids long. The germline V gene encodes CDR1 MDHEN and CDR2 SYDVKM.

The CDR3: CASSLGQGEDGYTF. The CDR3 region has the DNA TGTGCCAGCAGCTTAGGGCAGGGGGAGGATGGCTACACCTTC. The gene calls are TRBV7-8 and TRBJ1-2; 7 bases match TRBD1. Trimming took 1 base from V and 6 from J; bases not matched to a gene: 5. The CDR3 runs to 14 residues. Germline assignment: CDR1 SGHVS and CDR2 FQNEAQ.

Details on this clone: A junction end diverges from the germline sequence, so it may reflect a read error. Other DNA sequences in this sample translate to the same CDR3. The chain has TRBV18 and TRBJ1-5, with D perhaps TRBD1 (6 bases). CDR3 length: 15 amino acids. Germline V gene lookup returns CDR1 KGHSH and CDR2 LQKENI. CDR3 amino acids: CASSLDRYSNQPQHF. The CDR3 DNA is TGTGCTAGCTCCCTCGACAGGTATAGCAATCAGCCCCAGCATTTT.

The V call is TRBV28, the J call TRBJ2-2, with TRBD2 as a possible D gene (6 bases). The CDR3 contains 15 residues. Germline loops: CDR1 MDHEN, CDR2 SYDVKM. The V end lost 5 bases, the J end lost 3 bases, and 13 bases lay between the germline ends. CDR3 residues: CASSRTGTYTGELFF. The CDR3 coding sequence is TGTGCCAGCAGTCGGACCGGGACTTACACCGGGGAGCTGTTTTTT.

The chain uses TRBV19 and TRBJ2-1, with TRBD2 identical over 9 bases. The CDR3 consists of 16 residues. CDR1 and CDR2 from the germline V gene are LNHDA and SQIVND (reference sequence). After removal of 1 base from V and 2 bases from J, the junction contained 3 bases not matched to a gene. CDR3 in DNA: TGTGCCAGTAGTATAGTTGCTAGCGGGGCCTACAATGAGCAGTTCTTC. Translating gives CASSIVASGAYNEQFF.

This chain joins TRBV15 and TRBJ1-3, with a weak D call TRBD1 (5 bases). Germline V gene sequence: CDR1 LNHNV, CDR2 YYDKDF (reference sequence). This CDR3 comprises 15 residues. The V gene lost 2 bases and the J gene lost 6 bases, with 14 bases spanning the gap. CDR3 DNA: TGTGCCACCAGCAGACCGGTGGCGGGGCTAAACACCATATATTTT. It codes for CATSRPVAGLNTIYF.

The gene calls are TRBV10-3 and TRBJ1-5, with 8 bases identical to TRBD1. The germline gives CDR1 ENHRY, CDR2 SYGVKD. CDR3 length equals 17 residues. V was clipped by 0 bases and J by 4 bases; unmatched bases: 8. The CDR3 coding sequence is TGTGCCATCAGTGAGTCCAAAGGGGACAGGAGGAATCAGCCCCAGCATTTT. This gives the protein CAISESKGDRRNQPQHF.

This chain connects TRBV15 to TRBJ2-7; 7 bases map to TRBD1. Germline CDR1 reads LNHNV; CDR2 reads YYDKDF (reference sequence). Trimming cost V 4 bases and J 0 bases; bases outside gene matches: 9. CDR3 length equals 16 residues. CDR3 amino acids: CATSTGLGTVSYEQYF. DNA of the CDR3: TGTGCCACCAGCACGGGGCTGGGGACAGTCTCCTACGAGCAGTACTTC.

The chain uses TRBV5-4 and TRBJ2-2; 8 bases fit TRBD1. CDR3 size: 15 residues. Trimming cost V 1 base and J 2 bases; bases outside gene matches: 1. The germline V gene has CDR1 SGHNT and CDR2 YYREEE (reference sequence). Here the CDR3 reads CASSLQGANTGELFF. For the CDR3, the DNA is TGTGCCAGCAGCTTGCAGGGGGCTAACACCGGGGAGCTGTTTTTT.

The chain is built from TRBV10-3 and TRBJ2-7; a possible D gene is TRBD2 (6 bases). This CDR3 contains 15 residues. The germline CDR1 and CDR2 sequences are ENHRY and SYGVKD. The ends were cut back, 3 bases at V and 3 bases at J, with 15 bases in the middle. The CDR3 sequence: CAISERLVGIYEQYV. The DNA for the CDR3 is TGTGCCATCAGTGAAAGACTAGTAGGGATCTACGAGCAGTACGTC.

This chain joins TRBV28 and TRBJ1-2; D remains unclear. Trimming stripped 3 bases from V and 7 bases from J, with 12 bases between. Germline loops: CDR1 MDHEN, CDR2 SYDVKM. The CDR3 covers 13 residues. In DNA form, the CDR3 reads TGTGCCAGCAGTTTGCCCAGGTTCGGTGGCTACACCTTC. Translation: CASSLPRFGGYTF.

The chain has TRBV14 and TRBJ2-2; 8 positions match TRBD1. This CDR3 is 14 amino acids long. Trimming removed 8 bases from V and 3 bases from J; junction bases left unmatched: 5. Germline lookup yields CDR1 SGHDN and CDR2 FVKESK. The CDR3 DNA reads TGTGCCAGCGCGGCAGGGGGCTACACCGGGGAGCTGTTTTTT. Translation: CASAAGGYTGELFF.